Presented here are 3 T cell receptor beta chains from one specimen sequenced in a study of T cell clonality in common variable immunodeficiency (dated by TCRdb to between 2014 and 2017). Study-level results and caveats: Reportedly, TCRbeta sequences from CVID had fewer deletions and N-nucleotide insertions, and highly modified clones with 13 or more V deletions were absent from CVID.

These TCRs are of unknown antigen specificity. The library was generated by the immunoSEQ multiplex PCR assay. The clones in this table, taken by TCRdb from immuneACCESS, are in-frame only. Not every clone is retained; where verified, under half of the shortfall comes from an unresolved V gene, and the cause of the rest is unknown. For this sample the table reports some 19,000 clones, with no clone seen just once. About 22% of the sample belongs to the ten largest clones. Sequenced material: peripheral blood mononuclear cells. Receptors originate from a human donor with common variable immunodeficiency.

Notes on this clone: The CDR3 is cut off 3 residues early in the read; its end comes from the germline J gene. The chain joins TRBV18 to TRBJ1-6, with 8 bases fitting TRBD1. The V and J ends lost 5 bases and 8 bases, in that order; junction bases with no gene match: 2. Per germline, CDR1 KGHSH and CDR2 LQKENI. The CDR3 loop spans 13 amino acids. The CDR3 region is CASSSTGDSPLHF. The DNA read from the CDR3 is TGTGCCAGCTCATCGACAGGGGATTCACCC.

This clone was found a few times. The read is 3 residues too short to cover the CDR3 end, so that end is filled in from the germline J gene. The J gene is TRBJ2-5, the V gene TRBV6-2 or TRBV6-3; a weak D match, TRBD2 (6 bases). V was shortened by 0 bases and J by 1 base, with 15 bases between the two germline ends. The germline gives CDR1 MNHEY, CDR2 SVGEGT. The length of the CDR3 is 17 residues. The CDR3 protein is CASSYSVVRGVQETQYF. The DNA read from the CDR3 is TGTGCCAGCAGTTACTCTGTGGTGCGGGGAGTCCAAGAGACC.

There are many counts of this clone. The CDR3 end is not reached by the read, which stops 3 residues before it; the germline J gene fills it in. The chain joins TRBV18 to TRBJ1-2; 9 bases fit TRBD1. CDR1 and CDR2 (germline): KGHSH, LQKENI. There are 13 residues in the CDR3. This CDR3 reads CASSPGQGFGYTF. The sequenced CDR3 bases are TGTGCCAGCTCTCCGGGACAGGGTTTCGGC.